This passage covers 22 T cell receptor beta chains from one sample sequenced in a study of early stage breast cancer tumors. The method was immunoSEQ multiplex PCR; TCRdb's version includes in-frame clones alone and lacks a portion of them. In the table there are more than 5,500 clones, roughly 73% of which are singletons. Input material: normal breast tissue next to the tumor. The receptors derive from a person in their forties with breast cancer.

The chain carries TRBV18 and TRBJ2-1; perhaps TRBD1 as D (5 bases). Trimming took off 1 base at V and 5 bases at J, with 9 bases between the two ends. The CDR3 runs 14 residues. Germline-derived CDR1 and CDR2 are KGHSH and LQKENI. The CDR3 DNA follows: TGTGCCAGCTCACCACGGACATACGACAATGAGCAGTTCTTC. Translation gives CASSPRTYDNEQFF.

The rearrangement uses TRBV15 and TRBJ1-2, with TRBD1 matching over 7 bases. The V and J ends lost 0 bases and 0 bases, in that order; junction bases with no gene match: 7. The CDR3 consists of 17 residues. Germline loops: CDR1 LNHNV, CDR2 YYDKDF (reference sequence). The CDR3 sequence is CATSRDKGAQANYGYTF. Here the CDR3 DNA reads TGTGCCACCAGCAGAGATAAGGGGGCGCAAGCTAACTATGGCTACACCTTC.

The chain carries TRBV19 and TRBJ1-3; D is undetermined. The CDR3 is made up of 15 amino acids. The V and J ends lost 5 bases and 0 bases respectively, with 11 bases between them. Germline V gene sequence: CDR1 LNHDA, CDR2 SQIVND (reference sequence). The CDR3, as DNA: TGTGCCAGTAGTCCAGCGGGAAGCTCTGGAAACACCATATATTTT. As protein: CASSPAGSSGNTIYF. Based on the CDR3 plus reference TRBV19 and TRBJ1-3, the full variable domain is DGGITQSPKYLFRKEGQNVTLSCEQNLNHDAMYWYRQDPGQGLRLIYYSQIVNDFQKGDIAEGYSVSREKKESFPLTVTSAQKNPTAFYLCASSPAGSSGNTIYFGEGSWLTVV.

This chain joins TRBV14 and TRBJ2-1; a possible D gene is TRBD2 (6 bases). The V gene lost 4 bases and the J gene lost 7 bases, with 14 bases spanning the gap. This CDR3 has 14 residues. CDR1 is SGHDN, CDR2 FVKESK, per germline. The CDR3 nucleotides are TGTGCCAGCAGCCCCCCGGGAGCGCGTAATGAGCAGTTCTTC. It translates to CASSPPGARNEQFF. Full variable domain (remainder filled in from reference TRBV14 and TRBJ2-1): EAGVTQFPSHSVIEKGQTVTLRCDPISGHDNLYWYRRVMGKEIKFLLHFVKESKQDESGMPNNRFLAERTGGTYSTLKVQPAELEDSGVYFCASSPPGARNEQFFGPGTRLTVL.

This clone is deemed large. The chain carries TRBV6-1 and TRBJ2-4; TRBD1 aligns across 8 bases. The CDR3 is 16 residues long. Germline CDR1 MNHNS, CDR2 SASEGT. V was clipped by 1 base and J by 6 bases; unmatched bases: 8. The CDR3 nucleotides read TGTGCCAGCAGTGAAGACGCCGGGACAGGTTCAAACATTCAGTACTTC. Translated: CASSEDAGTGSNIQYF.

The gene calls are TRBV19 and TRBJ1-5; no definite D call. The V gene's germline CDR1 is LNHDA and CDR2 SQIVND (reference sequence). Trimming took 0 bases from V and 4 from J, leaving 10 bases between them. The CDR3 spans 15 residues. CDR3 sequence: CASSIDLADNQPQHF. The DNA for the CDR3 is TGTGCCAGTAGTATAGATCTGGCAGATAATCAGCCCCAGCATTTT.

The CDR3 DNA sequence: TGTGCCAGCAGTGACTCCATGGGGGACTACAATGAGCAGTTCTTC. This gives the protein CASSDSMGDYNEQFF. The chain links TRBV6-1 to TRBJ2-1; D could derive from TRBD1 or TRBD2 (5 bases each). The V and J ends lost 3 bases and 3 bases respectively, with 12 bases between them. The germline gives CDR1 MNHNS, CDR2 SASEGT. The CDR3 is made up of 15 amino acids.

This clone was seen once. The V call is TRBV6-1, the J call TRBJ2-5; tentatively, D is TRBD2 (6 bases). CDR1 and CDR2 from the germline V gene are MNHNS and SASEGT. V lost 4 bases to trimming and J lost 2 bases, with 14 bases between them. CDR3 length: 15 residues. In DNA, the CDR3 is TGTGCCAGCAGTGCCGGGACTGTACCTCAAGAGACCCAGTACTTC. Translating gives CASSAGTVPQETQYF.

Only a few counts were recorded for this clone. For the CDR3, the DNA is TGTGCCAGCAGTGGACTCCTCAACTACGAGCAGTACTTC. It is translated as CASSGLLNYEQYF. The rearrangement joins TRBV2 to TRBJ2-7, with unresolved D. V was pared by 4 bases and J by 3 bases, with 10 bases between. The CDR3 consists of 13 residues. Germline V gives CDR1 SNHLY, CDR2 FYNNEI.

This clone has just a few counts. The chain recombines TRBV19 with TRBJ2-7; D uncertain. The germline V gene encodes CDR1 LNHDA and CDR2 SQIVND (reference sequence). The CDR3 has 12 residues. The germline V and J ends were trimmed by 3 bases and 7 bases, with 10 bases remaining between them. Written as DNA, the CDR3 is TGTGCCAGTAGTATGGGTGCAGATGAGCAGTACTTC. This sequence encodes CASSMGADEQYF.

The chain couples TRBV9 to TRBJ2-7; D is ambiguous. Germline V CDR1 and CDR2: SGDLS, YYNGEE. This CDR3 is built from 16 residues. Trimming removed 0 bases at V and 2 bases at J, with 15 bases between. The CDR3 here is CASSVARVAPTYEQYF. CDR3 nucleotides: TGTGCCAGCAGCGTAGCAAGGGTTGCGCCAACCTACGAGCAGTACTTC.

The chain joins TRBV6-1 to TRBJ1-1; D uncertain. Germline V CDR1 and CDR2: MNHNS, SASEGT. V was pared by 6 bases and J by 3 bases, with 14 bases between. CDR3 length: 14 amino acids. The CDR3 is CASSPWGWDTEAFF. As DNA, the CDR3 is TGTGCCAGCAGCCCCTGGGGTTGGGACACTGAAGCTTTCTTT.

The chain recombines TRBV9 with TRBJ2-1, with TRBD1 identical over 8 bases. The germline gives CDR1 SGDLS, CDR2 YYNGEE. There are 15 residues in the CDR3. J gave up 1 base and V 4 bases, and 4 bases lay outside the gene matches. CDR3 amino acids: CASSTGQGSYNEQFF. The CDR3 DNA sequence: TGTGCCAGCAGCACCGGACAGGGATCCTACAATGAGCAGTTCTTC.

The chain combines TRBV7-9 with TRBJ2-7; D ambiguous. This CDR3 comprises 13 residues. Trimming took off 3 bases at V and 5 bases at J, with 11 bases between the two ends. Germline CDR1 reads SEHNR; CDR2 reads FQNEAQ (reference sequence). The CDR3 DNA follows: TGTGCCAGCAGCTTCCAGCATGTGGACGAGCAGTACTTC. Its protein product is CASSFQHVDEQYF.

J is TRBJ2-7 and V is TRBV2, with TRBD2 matching over 7 bases. The germline CDR1 and CDR2 sequences are SNHLY and FYNNEI. CDR3 length equals 15 residues. The V gene end was trimmed by 1 base and the J gene end by 6 bases; junction bases not matched to a gene: 9. Here the CDR3 DNA reads TGTGCCAGCAGTGAAGGGGTAGCGGGTGCTATCGAGCAGTACTTC. Translation: CASSEGVAGAIEQYF.

The gene calls are TRBV29-1 and TRBJ1-2, with D maybe TRBD1 (5 bases). Germline-derived CDR1 and CDR2 are SQVTM and ANQGSEA. V lost 3 bases and J 4 bases, leaving 12 bases between the germline ends. The CDR3 runs 13 residues. This CDR3 is CSVDYGASYGYTF. CDR3 DNA: TGCAGCGTTGATTACGGGGCGAGCTATGGCTACACCTTC.

This clone turned up a few times. The rearrangement links TRBV29-1 to TRBJ2-1; 13 nucleotides agree with TRBD2. V gave up 8 bases and J gave up 8 bases; unmatched junction bases: 9. The CDR3 has 14 amino acids. Per germline, CDR1 SQVTM and CDR2 ANQGSEA. The CDR3 sequence: CSTDGLAGAHEQFF. The CDR3 coding sequence is TGCAGCACGGACGGACTAGCGGGAGCCCATGAGCAGTTCTTC.

CDR3 amino acids: CASSGGSPGDTQYF. The CDR3 region has the DNA TGTGCCAGCAGTGGGGGGTCTCCGGGAGATACGCAGTATTTT. The genes are TRBV2 and TRBJ2-3; D is perhaps TRBD1 or TRBD2 (5 bases each). V lost 4 bases and J 5 bases, leaving 13 bases between the germline ends. The CDR3 is made up of 14 amino acids. Per germline, CDR1 SNHLY and CDR2 FYNNEI.

This chain connects TRBV27 to TRBJ1-1, with D perhaps TRBD1 (6 bases). Germline values: CDR1 MNHEY, CDR2 SMNVEV (reference sequence). The CDR3 contains 15 residues. Deletions cut 0 bases from V and 2 bases from J, with 10 bases between. The CDR3 here is CASSLSGGLNTEAFF. CDR3 coding DNA: TGTGCCAGCAGTTTATCCGGGGGCCTAAACACTGAAGCTTTCTTT.

The V call is TRBV19, the J call TRBJ1-2, with TRBD1 identical over 10 bases. CDR3 length: 13 residues. The V and J ends lost 6 bases and 7 bases, in that order; junction bases with no gene match: 5. CDR1 and CDR2 from the germline V gene are LNHDA and SQIVND (reference sequence). Here the CDR3 reads CASRETGGPGYTF. In DNA form, the CDR3 reads TGTGCCAGTAGAGAGACAGGGGGCCCTGGCTACACCTTC.

The chain links TRBV4-2 to TRBJ2-7; TRBD1 matches at 9 bases. This CDR3 spans 15 amino acids. J gave up 2 bases and V 4 bases, and 6 bases lay outside the gene matches. The V gene's germline CDR1 is LGHNA and CDR2 YNFKEQ. The CDR3 coding sequence is TGTGCCAGCAGCCTCGGGACAGGGATCACCTACGAGCAGTACTTC. Translation gives CASSLGTGITYEQYF.

V and J are TRBV11-2 and TRBJ2-7; 9 nucleotides line up with TRBD2. The CDR3 length is 14 residues. Germline loops: CDR1 SGHAT, CDR2 FQNNGV. The V and J ends lost 1 base and 3 bases, in that order; junction bases with no gene match: 1. The CDR3 DNA follows: TGTGCCAGCAGCTTAGGGCGGGAGGGCTACGAGCAGTACTTC. It codes for CASSLGREGYEQYF.